This TCR beta chain was identified in a study of human T cells and chemical hapten exposure. The overall study: Subjects had 2% DPC placed on about 2 cm by about 2 cm of upper inner arm skin for sensitization.

TCRdb redid the calling of the RACE reads with MiXCR, one entry per CDR3 protein. Of a few hundred thousand distinct CDR3 sequences detected, 5.5% appear once; the ten largest clones hold over 6.5%. This clonotype was observed at least ten times. The V and J ends lost 3 bases and 10 bases, in that order; junction bases with no gene match: 10. This CDR3 is 14 amino acids long. The germline gives CDR1 SGHDT, CDR2 YYEEEE. Time point of the sample: pre-sensitization, week 0. Treatment defined: therapeutic diphenylcyclopropenone sensitization with weekly scalp DPC. The sequence derives from a woman aged 18-29 years with alopecia areata. Some clones in this sample may be carry-over from other donors' samples. Source: whole blood, taken in connection with sensitization to the hapten diphenylcyclopropenone (DPC). The gene calls are TRBV5-6 and TRBJ2-4, with 7 bases identical to TRBD1. CDR3 in amino acids: CASSSLAGGPIQYF. CDR3 DNA sequence: TGTGCCAGCAGCTCCCTGGCAGGGGGTCCTATTCAGTACTTC.